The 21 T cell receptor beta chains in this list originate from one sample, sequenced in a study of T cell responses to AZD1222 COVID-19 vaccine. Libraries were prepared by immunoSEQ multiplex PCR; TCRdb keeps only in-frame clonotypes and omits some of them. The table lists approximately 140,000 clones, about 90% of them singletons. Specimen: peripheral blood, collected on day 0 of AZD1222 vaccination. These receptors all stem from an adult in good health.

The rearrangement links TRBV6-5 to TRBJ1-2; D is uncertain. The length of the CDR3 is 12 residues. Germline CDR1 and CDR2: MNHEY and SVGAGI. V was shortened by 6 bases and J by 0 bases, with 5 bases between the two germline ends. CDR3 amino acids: CASSPANYGYTF. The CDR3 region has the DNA TGTGCCAGCAGCCCAGCTAACTATGGCTACACCTTC.

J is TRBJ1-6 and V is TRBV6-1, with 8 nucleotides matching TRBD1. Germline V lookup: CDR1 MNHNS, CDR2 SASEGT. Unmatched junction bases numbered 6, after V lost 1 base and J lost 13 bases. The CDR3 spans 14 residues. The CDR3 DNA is TGTGCCAGCAGTGAAGGGACAGGGCACCTTCCCCTCCACTTT. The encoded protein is CASSEGTGHLPLHF.

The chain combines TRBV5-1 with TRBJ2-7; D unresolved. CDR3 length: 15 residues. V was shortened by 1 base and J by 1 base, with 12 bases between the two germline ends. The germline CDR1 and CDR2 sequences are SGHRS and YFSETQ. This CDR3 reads CASSLNPDPSYEQYF. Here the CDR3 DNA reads TGCGCCAGCAGCTTGAACCCGGACCCATCCTACGAGCAGTACTTC.

In DNA form, the CDR3 reads TGTGCCTGGACGCGCTCAGGGCTTAATTCACCCCTCCACTTT. Residues: CAWTRSGLNSPLHF. V is TRBV30 and J is TRBJ1-6; maybe TRBD1 (5 bases). V gave up 4 bases and J gave up 6 bases, with 13 bases separating them. Germline CDR1 is GTSNPN and CDR2 is SVGIG (reference sequence). The CDR3 consists of 14 residues.

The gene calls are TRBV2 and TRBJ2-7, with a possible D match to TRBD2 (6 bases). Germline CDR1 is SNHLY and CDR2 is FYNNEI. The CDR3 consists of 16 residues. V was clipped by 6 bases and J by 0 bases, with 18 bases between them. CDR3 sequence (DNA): TGTGCCAGCAGCTACTACCCTGCGGGGCCCTCCTACGAGCAGTACTTC. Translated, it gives CASSYYPAGPSYEQYF.

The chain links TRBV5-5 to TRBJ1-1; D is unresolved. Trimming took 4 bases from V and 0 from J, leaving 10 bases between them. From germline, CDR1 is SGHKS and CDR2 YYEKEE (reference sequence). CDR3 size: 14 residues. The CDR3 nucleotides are TGTGCCAGCAGCGCGGCCGTGATGAACACTGAAGCTTTCTTT. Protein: CASSAAVMNTEAFF.

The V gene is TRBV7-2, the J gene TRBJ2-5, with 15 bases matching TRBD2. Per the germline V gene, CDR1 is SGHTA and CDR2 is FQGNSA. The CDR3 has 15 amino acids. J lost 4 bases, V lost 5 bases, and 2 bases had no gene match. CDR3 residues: CASSTGLAGGETQYF. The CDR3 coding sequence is TGTGCCAGCAGCACGGGACTAGCGGGAGGAGAGACCCAGTACTTC.

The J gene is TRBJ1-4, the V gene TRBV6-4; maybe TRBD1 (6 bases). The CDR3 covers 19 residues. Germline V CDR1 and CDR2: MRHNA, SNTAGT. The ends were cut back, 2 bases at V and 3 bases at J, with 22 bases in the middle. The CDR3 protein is CASSDPLTGIRIANEKLFF. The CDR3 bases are TGTGCCAGCAGTGACCCTCTGACAGGTATAAGGATTGCTAATGAAAAACTGTTTTTT.

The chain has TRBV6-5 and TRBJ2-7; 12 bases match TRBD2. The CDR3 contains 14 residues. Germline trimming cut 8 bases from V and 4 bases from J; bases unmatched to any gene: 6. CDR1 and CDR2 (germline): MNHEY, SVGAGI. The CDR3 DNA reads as TGTGCCAGCGGAGGACTAGCGGGGTCATACGAGCAGTACTTC. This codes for CASGGLAGSYEQYF.

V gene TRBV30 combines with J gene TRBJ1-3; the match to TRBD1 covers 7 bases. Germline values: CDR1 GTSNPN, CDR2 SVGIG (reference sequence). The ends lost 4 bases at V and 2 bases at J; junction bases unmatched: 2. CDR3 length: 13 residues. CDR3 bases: TGTGCCTGGACAGGGGGAACTGGAAACACCATATATTTT. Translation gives CAWTGGTGNTIYF.

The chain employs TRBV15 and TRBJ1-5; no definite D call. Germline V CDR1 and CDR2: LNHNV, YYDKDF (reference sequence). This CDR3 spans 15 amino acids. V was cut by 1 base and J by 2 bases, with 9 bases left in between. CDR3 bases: TGTGCCACCAGCAGAGCTCAGGAAGGCAATCAGCCCCAGCATTTT. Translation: CATSRAQEGNQPQHF.

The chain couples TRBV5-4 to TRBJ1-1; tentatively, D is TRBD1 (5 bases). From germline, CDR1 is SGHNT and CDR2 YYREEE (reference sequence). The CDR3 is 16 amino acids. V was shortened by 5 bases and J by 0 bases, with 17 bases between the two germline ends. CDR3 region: CASRPSLTAMNTEAFF. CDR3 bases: TGTGCCAGCAGGCCTTCCCTGACAGCGATGAACACTGAAGCTTTCTTT.

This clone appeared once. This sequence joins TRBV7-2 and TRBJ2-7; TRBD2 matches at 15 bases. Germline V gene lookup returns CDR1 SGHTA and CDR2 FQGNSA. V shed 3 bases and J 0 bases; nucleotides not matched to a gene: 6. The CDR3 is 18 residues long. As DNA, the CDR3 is TGTGCCAGCAGCTTGGGACTAGCGGGAGGTCGGGGCTCCTACGAGCAGTACTTC. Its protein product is CASSLGLAGGRGSYEQYF.

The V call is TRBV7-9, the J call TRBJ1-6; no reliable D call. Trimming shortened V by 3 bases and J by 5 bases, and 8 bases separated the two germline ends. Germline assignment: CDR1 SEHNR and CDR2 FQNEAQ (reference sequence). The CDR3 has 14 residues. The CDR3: CASSFGGNNSPLHF. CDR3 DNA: TGTGCCAGCAGCTTCGGTGGGAATAATTCACCCCTCCACTTT.

The CDR3 DNA sequence: TGTGCCATCAGTGATGGTGGGGGCTACACCTTC. The encoded protein is CAISDGGGYTF. The chain joins TRBV10-3 to TRBJ1-2; D not resolved. The germline CDR1 and CDR2 sequences are ENHRY and SYGVKD. The CDR3 has 11 amino acids. Trimming took off 3 bases at V and 8 bases at J, with 7 bases between the two ends.

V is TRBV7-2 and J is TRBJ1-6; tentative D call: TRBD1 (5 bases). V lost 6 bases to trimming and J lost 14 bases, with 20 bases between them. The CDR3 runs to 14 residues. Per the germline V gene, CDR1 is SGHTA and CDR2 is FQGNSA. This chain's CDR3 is CASSWPGRGISLHF. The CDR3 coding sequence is TGTGCCAGCAGTTGGCCGGGACGGGGAATATCCCTCCACTTT.

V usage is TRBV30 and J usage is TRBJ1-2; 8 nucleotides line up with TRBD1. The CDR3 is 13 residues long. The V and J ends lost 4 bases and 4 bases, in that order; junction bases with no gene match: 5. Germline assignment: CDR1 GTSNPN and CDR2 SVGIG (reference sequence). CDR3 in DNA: TGTGCCTGGACCCCCGGGACAGGCTATGGCTACACCTTC. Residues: CAWTPGTGYGYTF.

For the CDR3, the DNA is TGTGCCAGCAGTTTGACAAGAGATCAGCCCCAGCATTTT. Protein sequence: CASSLTRDQPQHF. J is TRBJ1-5 and V is TRBV12-3 or TRBV12-4, with no clear D. The CDR3 consists of 13 residues. V lost 3 bases and J lost 5, with 8 bases in between.

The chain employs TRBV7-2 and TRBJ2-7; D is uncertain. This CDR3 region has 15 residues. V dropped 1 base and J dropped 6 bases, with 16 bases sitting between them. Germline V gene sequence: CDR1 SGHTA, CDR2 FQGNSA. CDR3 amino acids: CASSLDPLRAGEQYF. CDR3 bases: TGTGCCAGCAGCTTAGACCCGCTCCGGGCAGGCGAGCAGTACTTC.

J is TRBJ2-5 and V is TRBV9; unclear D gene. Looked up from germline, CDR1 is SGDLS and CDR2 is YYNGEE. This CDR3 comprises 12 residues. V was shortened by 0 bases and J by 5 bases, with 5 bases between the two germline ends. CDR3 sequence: CASSVVGETQYF. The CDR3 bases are TGTGCCAGCAGCGTAGTAGGGGAGACCCAGTACTTC.

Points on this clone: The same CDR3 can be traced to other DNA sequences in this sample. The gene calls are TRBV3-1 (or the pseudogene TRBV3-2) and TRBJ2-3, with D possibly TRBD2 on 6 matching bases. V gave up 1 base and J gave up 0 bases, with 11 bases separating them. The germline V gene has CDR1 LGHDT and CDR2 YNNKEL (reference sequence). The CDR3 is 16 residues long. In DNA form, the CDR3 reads TGTGCCAGCAGCCAAGCTCGCGCGGGAAGCACAGATACGCAGTATTTT. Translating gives CASSQARAGSTDTQYF.